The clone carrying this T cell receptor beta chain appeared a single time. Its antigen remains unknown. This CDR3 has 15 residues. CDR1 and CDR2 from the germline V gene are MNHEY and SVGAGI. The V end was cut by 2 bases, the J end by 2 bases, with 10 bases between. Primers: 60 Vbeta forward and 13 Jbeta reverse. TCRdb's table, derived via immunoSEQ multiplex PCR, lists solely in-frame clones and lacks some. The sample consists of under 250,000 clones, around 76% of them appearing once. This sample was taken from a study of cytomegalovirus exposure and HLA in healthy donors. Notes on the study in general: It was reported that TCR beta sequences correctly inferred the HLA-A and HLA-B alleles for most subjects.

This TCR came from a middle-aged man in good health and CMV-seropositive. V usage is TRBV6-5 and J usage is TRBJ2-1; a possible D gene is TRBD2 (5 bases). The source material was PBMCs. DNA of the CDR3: TGTGCCAGCAGTTACGGGAGAGTCGCCTACAATGAGCAGTTCTTC. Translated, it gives CASSYGRVAYNEQFF.